This TCR beta chain stems from a study of cytomegalovirus exposure and HLA in healthy donors. Study-wide results and limits: Specificity of three CMV-associated chains for CMV antigens was verified in vitro. HLA-A and HLA-B allele assignments for most subjects were reportedly predicted accurately using TCR beta sequences. When the data were analyzed later, several of the most significant clusters appeared to be linked to common viral pathogens.

Turning to this clone: Its cognate antigen is unknown.

Researchers ran the PCR with 60 Vbeta and 13 Jbeta primers. The authors' processing: In a later analysis, roughly 11 million of 75 million to 85 million unique beta chains occurred in at least two donors. Sequencing used immunoSEQ multiplex PCR; TCRdb keeps in-frame clones, though not all of them. Clonal size and the V and J genes are those of that table, whereas D and trimming came from the DNA. The repertoire includes about 210,000 clones, around 76% of them detected once, and 6% sits in the top ten. The CDR3 has 12 residues. Per germline, CDR1 MDHEN and CDR2 SYDVKM. Sequenced input: PBMCs. The gene calls are TRBV28 and TRBJ2-3; D unclear. The receptor was derived from a man aged 40-55 years in good health and CMV-seropositive. The CDR3 reads CATFRGTDTQYF. The CDR3 DNA is TGTGCTACGTTTCGGGGCACAGATACGCAGTATTTT. Full variable domain (outside the CDR3, taken from reference TRBV28 and TRBJ2-3): DVKVTQSSRYLVKRTGEKVFLECVQDMDHENMFWYRQDPGLGLRLIYFSYDVKMKEKGDIPEGYSVSREKKERFSLILESASTNQTSMYLCATFRGTDTQYFGPGTRLTVL.